Listed below are T cell receptor beta chains from one sample, sequenced in a study of CD8 T cells in ankylosing spondylitis. In TCRdb, the 5' RACE reads were re-called with MiXCR into one record per CDR3 protein. The table lists approximately 400,000 distinct CDR3 sequences, more than 15% of them singletons. Sequenced: blood, either unsorted or a sorted T cell fraction (not recorded which). Receptors originate from a male donor with ankylosing spondylitis. Both conserved end residues are part of each CDR3. A D gene is named only where the DNA matches it firmly. Rows give clone size only sometimes, using once, few, many, or a class for an expanded clone.

CDR3aa,CDR3nt,j_gene,v_gene,abundance,d_gene
CASSPVNRVGETQYF,TGTGCCAGCTCACCCGTCAATCGGGTTGGAGAGACCCAGTACTTC,TRBJ2-5,TRBV18,-,-
CASSQEPIGGSGKLFF,TGCGCCAGCAGCCAAGAACCAATTGGGGGCAGCGGAAAACTGTTTTTT,TRBJ1-4,TRBV4-1,many,-
CSVTRTGYEQYF,TGCAGCGTGACTAGGACAGGGTACGAGCAGTACTTC,TRBJ2-7,TRBV29-1,many,TRBD1
CASTDQTERYGYTF,TGTGCCAGCACAGACCAGACAGAGCGCTATGGCTACACCTTC,TRBJ1-2,TRBV6-2/TRBV6-3,-,-
CASTGTVYTGELFF,TGTGCCAGCACCGGGACGGTGTACACCGGGGAGCTGTTTTTT,TRBJ2-2,TRBV2,-,-
CASSRLNRRSAYEQYF,TGTGCCAGCAGCCGACTGAACAGGAGGAGTGCCTACGAGCAGTACTTC,TRBJ2-7,TRBV3-1,few,-
CASSLVGGAYEQYF,TGTGCCAGCAGTTTAGTAGGAGGGGCGTACGAGCAGTACTTC,TRBJ2-7,TRBV12-3/TRBV12-4,many,-
CSAAQGRINTEAFF,TGCAGCGCTGCCCAAGGGAGGATCAACACTGAAGCTTTCTTT,TRBJ1-1,TRBV29-1,few,-
CSVHRGGNTEAFF,TGCAGCGTCCATCGCGGAGGGAACACTGAAGCTTTCTTT,TRBJ1-1,TRBV29-1,many,-
CASSLTPLSGYTF,TGTGCCAGCAGCCTTACCCCATTGTCGGGCTACACCTTC,TRBJ1-2,TRBV6-1,few,-
CSVTTGGETQYF,TGCAGCGTAACCACAGGGGGAGAGACCCAGTACTTC,TRBJ2-5,TRBV29-1,-,TRBD1
CASLGTVGGAFF,TGTGCCAGCCTAGGGACAGTTGGAGGAGCTTTCTTT,TRBJ1-1,TRBV6-5,-,TRBD1
CATSRASGYNEQFF,TGTGCCACCAGCAGGGCTAGCGGATACAATGAGCAGTTCTTC,TRBJ2-1,TRBV24-1,few,TRBD2
CATRGHGTGSFNTEAFF,TGTGCCACCCGGGGCCACGGGACAGGCTCTTTTAACACTGAAGCTTTCTTT,TRBJ1-1,TRBV2,few,TRBD1
CSATRQGYNYGYTF,TGCAGTGCTACAAGACAGGGGTATAACTATGGCTACACCTTC,TRBJ1-2,TRBV20-1,-,TRBD1
CASSRRGAGGYTF,TGTGCCAGCAGCCGTCGGGGGGCAGGGGGCTACACCTTC,TRBJ1-2,TRBV9,few,-
CASSRGVTGYGYTF,TGTGCCAGTAGCCGGGGAGTGACGGGCTATGGCTACACCTTC,TRBJ1-2,TRBV19,few,-
CAISVLAGGADTQYF,TGTGCCATCAGTGTGCTAGCGGGGGGTGCTGATACGCAGTATTTT,TRBJ2-3,TRBV10-3,few,TRBD2
CSAPGQGNEKLFF,TGCAGTGCCCCGGGACAGGGGAACGAAAAACTGTTTTTT,TRBJ1-4,TRBV20-1,once,TRBD1
CASSLERVSRSAEAFF,TGTGCCAGCAGTTTAGAAAGGGTTTCTCGGTCGGCTGAAGCTTTCTTT,TRBJ1-1,TRBV12-3/TRBV12-4,few,-
CASSLLNTEAFF,TGTGCCAGCAGTCTTTTGAACACTGAAGCTTTCTTT,TRBJ1-1,TRBV12-3/TRBV12-4,-,-
CASSQEVLAGGLAYEQYF,TGTGCCAGCAGCCAAGAGGTACTAGCGGGGGGTCTCGCCTACGAGCAGTACTTC,TRBJ2-7,TRBV4-2,many,TRBD2
CASSHQGSDQPQHF,TGTGCCAGCTCACACCAAGGAAGTGATCAGCCCCAGCATTTT,TRBJ1-5,TRBV18,few,-
CASSLARGNTIYF,TGTGCCAGCAGCTTAGCCAGGGGAAACACCATATATTTT,TRBJ1-3,TRBV11-2,few,-
CASSLVRASEQFF,TGTGCCAGCAGTTTAGTGAGGGCCAGTGAGCAGTTCTTC,TRBJ2-1,TRBV12-3/TRBV12-4,-,-
CASSLGGGAVSTDTQYF,TGTGCCAGCAGTTTGGGCGGGGGGGCTGTTAGCACAGATACGCAGTATTTT,TRBJ2-3,TRBV12-3/TRBV12-4,few,TRBD2
CSARNLITDTQYF,TGCAGTGCTAGAAATCTGATCACAGATACGCAGTATTTT,TRBJ2-3,TRBV20-1,-,-
CASTIRTGGIYEQYF,TGTGCCAGCACCATACGGACAGGGGGCATCTACGAGCAGTACTTC,TRBJ2-7,TRBV12-3/TRBV12-4,many,TRBD1
CASSYSGTLTDTQYF,TGTGCCAGCAGTTACTCAGGGACGCTCACAGATACGCAGTATTTT,TRBJ2-3,TRBV6-5,few,-
CASSPGTGYGGEQFF,TGTGCCAGCAGTCCCGGGACAGGGTATGGGGGTGAGCAGTTCTTC,TRBJ2-1,TRBV2,few,TRBD1
CASSLGGRSGRRETQYF,TGTGCCAGCAGCTTGGGCGGGAGGAGCGGGAGAAGAGAGACCCAGTACTTC,TRBJ2-5,TRBV12-3/TRBV12-4,few,TRBD2
CASSYPTGIVF,TGTGCCAGCAGTTACCCGACAGGGATCGTCTTT,TRBJ1-3,TRBV6-2/TRBV6-3,-,TRBD1
CASSQWGGRVGNEQFF,TGTGCCAGCAGCCAATGGGGAGGCCGGGTGGGGAATGAGCAGTTCTTC,TRBJ2-1,TRBV3-1,many,-
CASSYNRGSEQFF,TGTGCCAGCAGTTATAACAGGGGCAGTGAGCAGTTCTTC,TRBJ2-1,TRBV11-3,once,TRBD1